One sample yielded the 15 T cell receptor beta chains listed below, sequenced in a study of blood T cell repertoires in COVID-19. Clones were sequenced by immunoSEQ multiplex PCR, and TCRdb holds only the in-frame ones, with some missing. This table has nearly 65,000 clones, 84% appearing once. Sample: peripheral blood. These receptors were obtained from a human donor in a cohort sampled during active COVID-19.

This clone was observed a few times. This chain connects TRBV4-3 to TRBJ1-1; D unclear. The germline CDR1 and CDR2 sequences are LGHNA and YSLEER. Deletions cut 0 bases from V and 7 bases from J, with 15 bases between. This CDR3 comprises 15 residues. The CDR3 loop reads CASSQDASVVGEAFF. In DNA, the CDR3 is TGCGCCAGCAGCCAAGATGCTTCAGTCGTTGGTGAAGCTTTCTTT.

The rearrangement joins TRBV19 to TRBJ2-4; 8 nucleotides align to TRBD2. Germline V gene data show CDR1 as LNHDA and CDR2 as SQIVND (reference sequence). The CDR3 has 17 residues. J lost 1 base, V lost 1 base, and 6 bases had no gene match. CDR3 sequence reads: CASSIGSGGWAKNIQYF. The CDR3 region has the DNA TGTGCCAGTAGTATAGGTTCGGGAGGGTGGGCCAAAAACATTCAGTACTTC.

J is TRBJ1-2 and V is TRBV6-5; 7 nucleotides match TRBD1. Unmatched junction bases numbered 4, after V lost 3 bases and J lost 6 bases. The CDR3 covers 13 residues. Germline V gives CDR1 MNHEY, CDR2 SVGAGI. CDR3: CASSYTTGHGYTF. The DNA for the CDR3 is TGTGCCAGCAGTTATACGACAGGGCATGGCTACACCTTC.

V usage is TRBV7-9 and J usage is TRBJ2-7, with a weak D call TRBD2 (6 bases). V was cut by 0 bases and J by 5 bases, with 17 bases left in between. The CDR3 runs to 16 residues. Per germline, CDR1 SEHNR and CDR2 FQNEAQ (reference sequence). CDR3 region: CASSLAQVGRGHEQYF. CDR3 sequence (DNA): TGTGCCAGCAGCTTAGCGCAGGTCGGGAGAGGACACGAGCAGTACTTC.

There are a few counts of this clone. The rearrangement joins TRBV6-1 to TRBJ1-2; 8 bases agree with TRBD1. In germline, CDR1 is MNHNS, CDR2 SASEGT. The CDR3 is made up of 17 amino acids. V lost 4 bases, J lost 0 bases, and 10 bases stayed unmatched. For the CDR3, the DNA is TGTGCCAGCAGTGGGACAGGGTCGGGTGTTGCTAACTATGGCTACACCTTC. This sequence encodes CASSGTGSGVANYGYTF.

This chain connects TRBV30 to TRBJ1-3, with a tentative D call TRBD1 (6 bases). Per the germline V gene, CDR1 is GTSNPN and CDR2 is SVGIG (reference sequence). The V end lost 2 bases, the J end lost 5 bases, and 10 bases lay between the germline ends. The length of the CDR3 is 13 residues. This CDR3 is CAWSSQGRNTIYF. Here the CDR3 DNA reads TGTGCCTGGAGTAGTCAGGGGCGAAACACCATATATTTT.

The chain uses TRBV6-2 or TRBV6-3 and TRBJ2-2; 13 nucleotides align to TRBD2. CDR3 length: 18 amino acids. CDR1 and CDR2 (germline): MNHEY, SVGEGT. Trimming cost V 0 bases and J 0 bases; bases outside gene matches: 1. This CDR3 reads CASSYSTSGGANTGELFF. As DNA, the CDR3 is TGTGCCAGCAGTTACTCTACTAGCGGGGGGGCGAACACCGGGGAGCTGTTTTTT.

This sequence joins TRBV28 and TRBJ1-1; 7 positions match TRBD1. Trimming took 4 bases from V and 0 from J; bases not matched to a gene: 2. This CDR3 is built from 14 residues. The germline CDR1 and CDR2 sequences are MDHEN and SYDVKM. The CDR3 nucleotides read TGTGCCAGCAGTTACAGGGGATTGAACACTGAAGCTTTCTTT. Translation: CASSYRGLNTEAFF. The full variable domain, completed using reference TRBV28 and TRBJ1-1, is DVKVTQSSRYLVKRTGEKVFLECVQDMDHENMFWYRQDPGLGLRLIYFSYDVKMKEKGDIPEGYSVSREKKERFSLILESASTNQTSMYLCASSYRGLNTEAFFGQGTRLTVV.

This clone was seen only a few times. The genes are TRBV5-4 and TRBJ1-6; possible D gene TRBD1, 5 bases. Trimming removed 7 bases at V and 7 bases at J, with 24 bases between. CDR3 size: 17 residues. Germline V CDR1 and CDR2: SGHNT, YYREEE (reference sequence). The CDR3 loop reads CASLGLTGMKKNSPLHF. The CDR3 DNA follows: TGTGCCAGCCTGGGGTTAACAGGAATGAAAAAAAATTCACCCCTCCACTTT.

This rearrangement joins TRBV10-1 to TRBJ2-7; 14 nucleotides match TRBD2. The CDR3 extends over 15 amino acids. V lost 3 bases and J lost 5; bases outside the gene matches: 3. Germline V gene lookup returns CDR1 WNHNN and CDR2 SYGVQD (reference sequence). The CDR3 DNA follows: TGCGCCAGCAGTGATGGACTAGCGGGAGGCCACGAGCAGTACTTC. Protein product: CASSDGLAGGHEQYF.

This chain links TRBV4-1 with TRBJ1-2, with TRBD1 matching 7 bases. Unmatched junction bases numbered 13, after V lost 1 base and J lost 8 bases. The CDR3 consists of 16 residues. Per germline, CDR1 MGHRA and CDR2 YSYEKL. CDR3 amino acids: CASSQARDSQSGGYTF. CDR3 DNA sequence: TGCGCCAGCAGCCAAGCCCGGGACAGCCAGAGTGGGGGCTACACCTTC.

This rearrangement joins TRBV10-3 to TRBJ2-3, with D maybe TRBD1 (6 bases). CDR1 and CDR2 (germline): ENHRY, SYGVKD. The CDR3 is 17 amino acids. The V gene lost 2 bases and the J gene lost 0 bases, with 15 bases spanning the gap. CDR3 loop: CAISEGGPGRSTDTQYF. DNA for the CDR3: TGTGCCATCAGTGAGGGGGGCCCGGGTCGAAGCACAGATACGCAGTATTTT.

This clone showed up just once. V is TRBV3-1 (or the pseudogene TRBV3-2) and J is TRBJ2-7; possibly TRBD2 for D (6 bases). In germline, CDR1 is LGHDT, CDR2 YNNKEL (reference sequence). CDR3 length: 15 residues. V lost 4 bases and J lost 6, with 19 bases in between. CDR3 in amino acids: CASSPGQGWDFEQYF. Written as DNA, the CDR3 is TGTGCCAGCAGCCCCGGCCAAGGTTGGGACTTCGAGCAGTACTTC.

This rearrangement joins TRBV4-3 to TRBJ1-4; 8 bases map to TRBD1. The CDR3 sequence is 15 residues long. V dropped 4 bases and J dropped 5; count of bases not matched to a gene: 6. CDR1 and CDR2 from the germline V gene are LGHNA and YSLEER. As DNA, the CDR3 is TGCGCCAGCAGCCTCCGACAGGGGATAAATGAAAAACTGTTTTTT. Its protein product is CASSLRQGINEKLFF.

The chain carries TRBV2 and TRBJ1-4, with D possibly being TRBD1 (5 bases). The length of the CDR3 is 17 residues. Between the trimmed V and J ends, which lost 2 bases and 7 bases, there was a span of 20 bases. The germline V gene encodes CDR1 SNHLY and CDR2 FYNNEI. CDR3 protein: CASSESPRQSSGEKLFF. The DNA of the CDR3 is TGTGCCAGCAGTGAATCCCCTAGACAGTCTTCCGGTGAAAAACTGTTTTTT.